This T cell receptor (beta chain) was observed in a study of cytomegalovirus exposure and HLA in healthy donors. General study findings and limits: Across donors, sequencing depth was assumed by presence/absence analyses to be roughly uniform.

Germline V gene lookup returns CDR1 LNHNV and CDR2 YYDKDF (reference sequence). The V segment lost 7 bases and the J segment 0 bases; nucleotides outside the gene matches: 9. The CDR3 totals 17 residues. A word on this clone: Its antigen is unidentified.

PCR amplification relied on 60 Vbeta primers (plus 13 Jbeta primers). Repertoires were generated with immunoSEQ multiplex PCR, while TCRdb's copy carries only in-frame clones and drops some. The sample contains more than 100,000 clones, 75% to 85% of which appear only once. This clonotype was obtained from a middle-aged man in good health and CMV-seronegative. The chain recombines TRBV15 with TRBJ2-3; 11 nucleotides align to TRBD2. What was sequenced was PBMCs. The DNA of the CDR3 is TGTGCCACCACCGGTACTAGCGGGAGCCCTAGCACAGATACGCAGTATTTT. Residues: CATTGTSGSPSTDTQYF.